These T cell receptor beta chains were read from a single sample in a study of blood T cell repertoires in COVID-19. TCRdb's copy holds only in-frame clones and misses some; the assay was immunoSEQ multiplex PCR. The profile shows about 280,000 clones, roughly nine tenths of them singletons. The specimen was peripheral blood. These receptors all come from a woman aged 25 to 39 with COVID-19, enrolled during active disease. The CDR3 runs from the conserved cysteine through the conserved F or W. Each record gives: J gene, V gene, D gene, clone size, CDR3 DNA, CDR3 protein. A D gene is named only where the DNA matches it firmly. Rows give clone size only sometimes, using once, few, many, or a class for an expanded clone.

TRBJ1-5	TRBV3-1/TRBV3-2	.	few	TGTGCCAGCAGCCAAGAGGCGGCATCGAATCAGCCCCAGCATTTT	CASSQEAASNQPQHF
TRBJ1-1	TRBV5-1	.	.	TGCGCCAGCAGCTTCGGCGGTGAAGCTTTCTTT	CASSFGGEAFF
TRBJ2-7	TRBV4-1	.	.	TGCGCCAGCAGCCAAGGTTTTAATTACGAGCAGTACTTC	CASSQGFNYEQYF
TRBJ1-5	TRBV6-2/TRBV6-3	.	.	TGTGCCAGCAGTTCCTATTTGGGGGGGCAGCCCCAGCATTTT	CASSSYLGGQPQHF
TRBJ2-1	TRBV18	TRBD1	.	TGTGCCAGCTCATCCGGACAGGGAACATGGAATGAGCAGTTCTTC	CASSSGQGTWNEQFF
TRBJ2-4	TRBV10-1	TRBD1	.	TGCGCCAGACCCCTTAGGGGGCCTCAAAACATTCAGTACTTC	CARPLRGPQNIQYF
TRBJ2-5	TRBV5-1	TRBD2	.	TGCGCCAGCAGCCAACATAGCGGGGGGACCCAAGAGACCCAGTACTTC	CASSQHSGGTQETQYF
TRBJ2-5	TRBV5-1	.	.	TGCGCCAGCAGCGGCACAGAGCAAGAGACCCAGTACTTC	CASSGTEQETQYF
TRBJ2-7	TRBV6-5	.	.	TGTGCCAGCAGTTCAACAGGGAGCTTCTACGAGCAGTACTTC	CASSSTGSFYEQYF
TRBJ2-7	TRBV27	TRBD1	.	TGTGCCAGCAGTCCGGACAGGGCCCTAGGGGAGCAGTACTTC	CASSPDRALGEQYF
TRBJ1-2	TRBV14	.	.	TGTGCCAGCAGCCAAGATCTGGGCCAACTGGGAGGTGGCTACACCTTC	CASSQDLGQLGGGYTF
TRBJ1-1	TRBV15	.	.	TGTGCCACCAGCAGCGACACGACAGGCCCTAACACTGAAGCTTTCTTT	CATSSDTTGPNTEAFF
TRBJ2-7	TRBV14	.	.	TGTGCCAGCAGCCAAGGGACGTATCGGGGGGAGCAGTACTTC	CASSQGTYRGEQYF
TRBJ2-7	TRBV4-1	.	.	TGCGCCAGCAGCCAAAAGGAAACAGACTACGAGCAGTACTTC	CASSQKETDYEQYF
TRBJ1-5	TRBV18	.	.	TGTGCCAGCTCACCCAGTCGGGGTGAAGATCAGCCCCAGCATTTT	CASSPSRGEDQPQHF
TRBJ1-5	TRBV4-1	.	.	TGCGCCAGCAGCCAAGGGATGGGGGGGAGCAATCAGCCCCAGCATTTT	CASSQGMGGSNQPQHF
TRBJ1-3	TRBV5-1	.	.	TGCGCCAGCAGCTTGGCCCCAGGGCAGGAAAACACCATATATTTT	CASSLAPGQENTIYF
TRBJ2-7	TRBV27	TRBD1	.	TGTGCCAGCTCCCGGGACAGAACCTACGAGCAGTACTTC	CASSRDRTYEQYF
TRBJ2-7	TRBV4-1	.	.	TGCGCCAGCAGCCAAGATTTGGCGGGATTCTACGAGCAGTACTTC	CASSQDLAGFYEQYF
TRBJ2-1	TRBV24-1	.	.	TGTGCCACCAGTGATTTGGGAGGGAATGTTGAGCAGTTCTTC	CATSDLGGNVEQFF
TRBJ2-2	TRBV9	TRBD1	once	TGTGCCAGCAGCCTGGGACAGTACACCGGGGAGCTGTTTTTT	CASSLGQYTGELFF
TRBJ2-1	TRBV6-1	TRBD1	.	TGTGCCAGCAGTGAACGGGACAGGGGGTGGAAGCAGTTCTTC	CASSERDRGWKQFF
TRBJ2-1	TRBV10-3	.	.	TGTGCCATCAGTGGCGTTAGCGGGACAGACGGGTACAATGAGCAGTTCTTC	CAISGVSGTDGYNEQFF
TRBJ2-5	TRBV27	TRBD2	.	TGTGCCAGCAGTTATGAGCGGGGCGGGGAGACCCAGTACTTC	CASSYERGGETQYF
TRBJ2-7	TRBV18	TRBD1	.	TGTGCCAGCTCACAAACAGGGGGCCCCTACGAGCAGTACTTC	CASSQTGGPYEQYF
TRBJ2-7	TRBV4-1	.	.	TGCGCCAGCAGCTACCGCGGGGGCGAGTACGAGCAGTACTTC	CASSYRGGEYEQYF
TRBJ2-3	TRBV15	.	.	TGTGCCACCAGCATGGGACTAGAAGGGGGCACAGATACACAGTATTTT	CATSMGLEGGTDTQYF
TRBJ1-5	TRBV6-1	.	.	TGTGCCAGCAGTGAGTCGACTCAAGATCAGCCCCAGCATTTT	CASSESTQDQPQHF
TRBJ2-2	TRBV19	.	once	TGTGCCAGTAGTATTCTACCCGGGGGGGAGCTGTTTTTT	CASSILPGGELFF
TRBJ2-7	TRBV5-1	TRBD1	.	TGCGCCAGCAGCCAACCGGGACAGACCTACGAGCAGTACTTC	CASSQPGQTYEQYF
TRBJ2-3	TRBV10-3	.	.	TGTGCCAGTTCCGGACCCCCAGGGCCAGATACGCAGTATTTT	CASSGPPGPDTQYF
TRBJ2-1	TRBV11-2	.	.	TGTGCCAGCAGTTCCACTCGCTACAATGAGCAGTTCTTC	CASSSTRYNEQFF
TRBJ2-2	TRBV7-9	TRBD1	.	TGTGCCAGCAGCTCGGACAGGGGATGGACCGGGGAGCTGTTTTTT	CASSSDRGWTGELFF
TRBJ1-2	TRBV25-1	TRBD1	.	TGTGCCAGCACCACCGGGACAGCGGTGGGGTACACCTTC	CASTTGTAVGYTF
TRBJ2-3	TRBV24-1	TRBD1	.	TGTGCCACCAGTGATATGGACAGGGGCACAGATACGCAGTATTTT	CATSDMDRGTDTQYF
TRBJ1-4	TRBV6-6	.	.	TGTGCCAGCAGCATAGGGGGGGGCGCCGGGGAAAAACTGTTTTTT	CASSIGGGAGEKLFF
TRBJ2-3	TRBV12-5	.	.	TGTGCTAGTGGTTCCAACCCTAGTAGCGTAGGGACAGATACGCAGTATTTT	CASGSNPSSVGTDTQYF
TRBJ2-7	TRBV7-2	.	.	TGTGCCACCGGGGAGCAGTACTTC	CATGEQYF
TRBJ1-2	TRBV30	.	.	TGTGCCCAATCCGGCCTTCAAGGAGGGGGCTACACCTTC	CAQSGLQGGGYTF
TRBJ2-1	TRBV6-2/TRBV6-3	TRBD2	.	TGTGCCAGCAGTTACGGGGGACTAGCATACAATGAGCAGTTCTTC	CASSYGGLAYNEQFF
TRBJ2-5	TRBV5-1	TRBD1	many	TGCGCCAGCAGGGGGACAGTCTCCCAAGAGACCCAGTACTTC	CASRGTVSQETQYF
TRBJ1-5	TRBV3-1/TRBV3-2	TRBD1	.	TGTGCCAGCAGCCGTACAGGGGGCGGTCAGCCCCAGCATTTT	CASSRTGGGQPQHF
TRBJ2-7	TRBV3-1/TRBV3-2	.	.	TGTGCCAGCAGCCTTTACGGGGTACCCTACGAGCAGTACTTC	CASSLYGVPYEQYF
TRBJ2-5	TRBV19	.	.	TGTGCCAGTAGTTCAGCGAGAAAAGAGACCCAGTACTTC	CASSSARKETQYF
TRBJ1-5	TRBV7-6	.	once	TGTGCCAGCAGCCCCTACCAGGGAAGTGGGAGCAATCAGCCCCAGCATTTT	CASSPYQGSGSNQPQHF
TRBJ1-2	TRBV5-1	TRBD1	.	TGCGCCAGCAGACCGACAGGGGTTAACTATGGCTACACCTTC	CASRPTGVNYGYTF
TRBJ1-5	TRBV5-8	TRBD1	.	TGTGCCAGCAGCTGGGGGACAGCTGATAGCAATCAGCCCCAGCATTTT	CASSWGTADSNQPQHF
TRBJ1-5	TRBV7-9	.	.	TGTGCCAGCAGCTTAAATGCGGGCAATCAGCCCCAGCATTTT	CASSLNAGNQPQHF
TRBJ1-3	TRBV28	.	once	TGTGCCAGCAGCCGCAGTAACTCTGGAAACACCATATATTTT	CASSRSNSGNTIYF
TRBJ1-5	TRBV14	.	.	TGTGCCAGCAGTTGGAGCTACAATCAGCCCCAGCATTTT	CASSWSYNQPQHF
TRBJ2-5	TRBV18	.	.	TGTGCCAGCTCACGGTCGACAGGACCAGAGACCCAGTACTTC	CASSRSTGPETQYF
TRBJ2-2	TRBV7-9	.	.	TGTGCCAGCAGCCGGGACAGCGGGACCGGGGAGCTGTTTTTT	CASSRDSGTGELFF
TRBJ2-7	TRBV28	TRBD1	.	TGTGCCAGCAGTTTTGGGACAGGCTCCTACGAGCAGTACTTC	CASSFGTGSYEQYF
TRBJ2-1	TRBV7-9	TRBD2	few	TGTGCCAGCAGCCCCCCTGGGACTAGCGGCAATGAGCAGTTCTTC	CASSPPGTSGNEQFF
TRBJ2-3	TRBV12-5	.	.	TGTGCTAGTGGTTTCGGACAACGGAGCACAGATACGCAGTATTTT	CASGFGQRSTDTQYF
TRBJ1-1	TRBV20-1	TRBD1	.	TGCAGTGCTAGAAGGGACAGGGGGTGGTTCTTT	CSARRDRGWFF